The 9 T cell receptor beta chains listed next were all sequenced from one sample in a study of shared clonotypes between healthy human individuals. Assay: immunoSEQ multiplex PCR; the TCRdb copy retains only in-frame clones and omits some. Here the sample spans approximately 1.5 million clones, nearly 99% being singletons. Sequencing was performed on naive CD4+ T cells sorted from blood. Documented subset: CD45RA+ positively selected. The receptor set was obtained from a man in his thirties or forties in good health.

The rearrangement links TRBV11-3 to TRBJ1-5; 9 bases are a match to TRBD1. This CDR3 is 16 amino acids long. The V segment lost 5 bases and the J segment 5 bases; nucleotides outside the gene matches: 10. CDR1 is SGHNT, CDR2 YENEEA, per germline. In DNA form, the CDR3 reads TGTGCCAGCAGCCCCCTCACAGGGGGCGGCGATCAGCCCCAGCATTTT. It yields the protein CASSPLTGGGDQPQHF.

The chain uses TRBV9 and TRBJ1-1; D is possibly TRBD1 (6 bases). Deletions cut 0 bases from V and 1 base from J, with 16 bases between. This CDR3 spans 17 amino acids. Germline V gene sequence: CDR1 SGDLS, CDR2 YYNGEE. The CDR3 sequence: CASSVAPNPRGNTEAFF. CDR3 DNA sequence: TGTGCCAGCAGCGTAGCCCCAAACCCCAGGGGGAACACTGAAGCTTTCTTT.

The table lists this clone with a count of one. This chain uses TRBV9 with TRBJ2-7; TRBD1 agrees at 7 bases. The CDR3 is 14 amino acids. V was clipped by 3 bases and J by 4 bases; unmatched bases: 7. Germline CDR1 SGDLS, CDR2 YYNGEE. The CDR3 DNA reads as TGTGCCAGCAGCGCGGGACAGAAGTTATACGAGCAGTACTTC. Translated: CASSAGQKLYEQYF.

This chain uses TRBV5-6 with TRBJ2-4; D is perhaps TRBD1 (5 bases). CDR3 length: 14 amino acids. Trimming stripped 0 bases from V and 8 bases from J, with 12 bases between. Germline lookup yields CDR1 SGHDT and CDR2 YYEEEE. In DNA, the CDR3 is TGTGCCAGCAGCTTGGAGGGCAGGGCGCACATTCAGTACTTC. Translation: CASSLEGRAHIQYF.

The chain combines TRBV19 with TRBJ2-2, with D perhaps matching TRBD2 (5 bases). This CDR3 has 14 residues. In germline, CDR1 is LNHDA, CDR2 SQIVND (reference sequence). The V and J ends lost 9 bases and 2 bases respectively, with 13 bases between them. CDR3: CASNVAKNTGELFF. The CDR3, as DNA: TGTGCCAGCAACGTAGCGAAAAACACCGGGGAGCTGTTTTTT.

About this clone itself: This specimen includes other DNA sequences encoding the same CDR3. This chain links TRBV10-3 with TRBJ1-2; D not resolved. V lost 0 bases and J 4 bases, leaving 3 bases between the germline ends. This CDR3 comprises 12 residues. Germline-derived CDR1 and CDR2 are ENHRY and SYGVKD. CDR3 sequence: CAISESVYGYTF. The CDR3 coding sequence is TGTGCCATCAGTGAGTCGGTCTATGGCTACACCTTC.

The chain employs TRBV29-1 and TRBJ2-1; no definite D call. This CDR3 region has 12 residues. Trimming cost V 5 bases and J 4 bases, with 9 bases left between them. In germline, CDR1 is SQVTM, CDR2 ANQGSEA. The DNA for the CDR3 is TGCAGCGTTTCGGGCAATTACAATGAGCAGTTCTTC. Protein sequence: CSVSGNYNEQFF.

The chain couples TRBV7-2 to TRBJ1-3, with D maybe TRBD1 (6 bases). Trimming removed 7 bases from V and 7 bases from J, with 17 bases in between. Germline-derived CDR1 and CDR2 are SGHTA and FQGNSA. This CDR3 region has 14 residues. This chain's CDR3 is CASNPSGGANTIYF. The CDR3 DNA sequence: TGTGCCAGCAACCCATCGGGGGGGGCCAACACCATATATTTT. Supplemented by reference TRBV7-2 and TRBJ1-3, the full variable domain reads GAGVSQSPSNKVTEKGKDVELRCDPISGHTALYWYRQSLGQGLEFLIYFQGNSAPDKSGLPSDRFSAERTGGSVSTLTIQRTQQEDSAVYLCASNPSGGANTIYFGEGSWLTVV.

CDR3 coding DNA: TGCAGCGTTGTCCCCGGCCGGAATGAAAAACTGTTTTTT. Protein sequence: CSVVPGRNEKLFF. This chain uses TRBV29-1 with TRBJ1-4; D gene unclear. Trimming left V 4 bases short and J 5 bases short, with 11 bases between. The CDR3 has 13 amino acids. In germline, CDR1 is SQVTM, CDR2 ANQGSEA.